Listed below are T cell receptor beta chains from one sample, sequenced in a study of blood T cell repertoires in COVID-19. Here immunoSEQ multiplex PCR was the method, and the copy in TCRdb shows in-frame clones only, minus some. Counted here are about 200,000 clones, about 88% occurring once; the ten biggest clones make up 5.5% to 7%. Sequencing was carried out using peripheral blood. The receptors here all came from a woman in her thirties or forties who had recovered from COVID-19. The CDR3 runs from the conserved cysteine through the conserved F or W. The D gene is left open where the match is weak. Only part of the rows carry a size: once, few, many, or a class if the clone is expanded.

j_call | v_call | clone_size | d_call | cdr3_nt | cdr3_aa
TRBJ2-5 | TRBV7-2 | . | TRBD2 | TGTGCCAGCAGCTTATCGGGAGGACTACTCAAAGAGACCCAGTACTTC | CASSLSGGLLKETQYF
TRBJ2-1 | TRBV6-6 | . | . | TGTGCCAGCAGTTACTCAGGGGACAATGAGCAGTTCTTC | CASSYSGDNEQFF
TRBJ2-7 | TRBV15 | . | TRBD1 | TGTGCCACCAGCAGAGGATACTCGGGACAGGGAGACTCCTACGAGCAGTACTTC | CATSRGYSGQGDSYEQYF
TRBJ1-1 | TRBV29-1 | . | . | TGCAGCGTGGCCCTAGGAGGGGCGAGCACTGAAGCTTTCTTT | CSVALGGASTEAFF
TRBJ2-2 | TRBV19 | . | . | TGTGCCAGTAGTATCAGGACAGTGGACACCGGGGAGCTGTTTTTT | CASSIRTVDTGELFF
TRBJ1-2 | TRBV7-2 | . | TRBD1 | TGTGCCAGCAGCGCTAATCCCGGGACAGGGCTCGCTGGCTACACCTTC | CASSANPGTGLAGYTF
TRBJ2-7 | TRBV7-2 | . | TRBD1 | TGTGCCAGCAGCCCACAGGGGTTTGCCTACGAGCAGTACTTC | CASSPQGFAYEQYF
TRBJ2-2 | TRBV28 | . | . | TGTGCCAGCAGTCCCGACAGTCAATACACCGGGGAGCTGTTTTTT | CASSPDSQYTGELFF
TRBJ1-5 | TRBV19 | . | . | TGTGCCAGTAGCGACAGCCGCAATCAGCCCCAGCATTTT | CASSDSRNQPQHF
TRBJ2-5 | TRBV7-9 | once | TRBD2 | TGTGCCAGCAGCTTAGGGGGGGAATCGATAGCGGGCCCACAAGAGACCCAGTACTTC | CASSLGGESIAGPQETQYF
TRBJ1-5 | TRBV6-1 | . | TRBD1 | TGTGCCAGCAGTGATTTACAGGGGTACGGCAATCAGCCCCAGCATTTT | CASSDLQGYGNQPQHF
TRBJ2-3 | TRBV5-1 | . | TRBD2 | TGCGCCAGCAGCACGGAGGCTAGCGGAAAAGATACGCAGTATTTT | CASSTEASGKDTQYF
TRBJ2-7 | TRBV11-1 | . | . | TGTGCCAGCAGCTTACGCTCGACAGGTCTCTCCTACGAGCAGTACTTC | CASSLRSTGLSYEQYF
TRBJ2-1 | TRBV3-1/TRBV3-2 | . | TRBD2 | TGTGCCAGCAGCCAAGATGGGACTAGCGCCTTCAATGAGCAGTTCTTC | CASSQDGTSAFNEQFF